This T cell receptor beta chain came from a study of blood T cell repertoires in COVID-19. Study details: The samples span acute and convalescent COVID-19 from the United States, Italy and Spain. From T cells, B-cell-depleted T cells, or PBMCs came the material, which was cDNA or gDNA.

Authors' analysis steps: Amplification of reference gene primers provided the estimated nucleated cell counts. Measured with immunoSEQ multiplex PCR; TCRdb has only the in-frame clones, and not every one. V and J calls and clone size are copied from that table; D and trimming were computed from the DNA. The data hold some 200,000 clones, with 65% to 85% observed a single time. The TCR originated in a woman aged 25 to 39 who had recovered from COVID-19. The sequencing sample was made of peripheral blood.

CDR3 nucleotide sequence: TGTGCCAGTAGTACGACAGGGGGCCCGACCGGGGAGCTGTTTTTT. This encodes CASSTTGGPTGELFF. This sequence joins TRBV19 and TRBJ2-2, with 10 positions matching TRBD1. Germline-derived CDR1 and CDR2 are LNHDA and SQIVND (reference sequence). The CDR3 is made up of 15 amino acids. The trim removed 4 bases at V and 5 bases at J, leaving 4 bases unmatched.